The 20 T cell receptor beta chains reported below all come from one sample, sequenced in a study of T cells in localized non-small cell lung cancer. Only in-frame clones appear in the TCRdb table, and some are missing; sequencing was by immunoSEQ multiplex PCR. The sample lists tens of thousands of clones, over 75% seen once, with 15% to 20% in the top ten. The sequencing used peripheral blood, collected before any cancer treatment. These receptors came from a female donor of 60 years or more with stage II squamous cell lung carcinoma.

This chain uses TRBV4-3 with TRBJ2-1; 8 positions agree with TRBD1. The CDR3 is 16 amino acids. Germline values: CDR1 LGHNA, CDR2 YSLEER. J was trimmed by 7 bases and V by 0 bases; bases with no gene match: 8. DNA for the CDR3: TGCGCCAGCAGCCAAGATGGAGTAGGACAGGGTAATGAGCAGTTCTTC. Encoded protein: CASSQDGVGQGNEQFF.

The count of this clone is one. This chain joins TRBV5-6 and TRBJ1-2; D perhaps matches TRBD1 (6 bases). V lost 2 bases, J lost 2 bases, and 13 bases lay in between. CDR3 length: 15 residues. The germline V gene has CDR1 SGHDT and CDR2 YYEEEE. The CDR3 sequence is CASSLRIGQNYGYTF. CDR3 coding DNA: TGTGCCAGCAGCTTAAGAATCGGACAGAACTATGGCTACACCTTC. The full variable domain, rest sourced from reference TRBV5-6 and TRBJ1-2, is DAGVTQSPTHLIKTRGQQVTLRCSPKSGHDTVSWYQQALGQGPQFIFQYYEEEERQRGNFPDRFSGHQFPNYSSELNVNALLLGDSALYLCASSLRIGQNYGYTFGSGTRLTVV.

The chain couples TRBV5-1 to TRBJ2-5; D ambiguous. CDR1 SGHRS and CDR2 YFSETQ come from the germline V gene. The length of the CDR3 is 14 residues. Trimming pared 0 bases from V and 4 bases from J, leaving 10 bases between. The CDR3 DNA is TGCGCCAGCAGCTTGGAGGGCGTGGGAGAGACCCAGTACTTC. Protein: CASSLEGVGETQYF. The complete variable domain, with remaining parts taken from reference TRBV5-1 and TRBJ2-5, reads KAGVTQTPRYLIKTRGQQVTLSCSPISGHRSVSWYQQTPGQGLQFLFEYFSETQRNKGNFPGRFSGRQFSNSRSEMNVSTLELGDSALYLCASSLEGVGETQYFGPGTRLLVL.

The CDR3 here is CASSSDRHTEAFF. The CDR3 nucleotides are TGTGCCAGCAGCTCAGACCGGCACACTGAAGCTTTCTTT. The chain links TRBV7-2 to TRBJ1-1; no clear D. The CDR3 totals 13 residues. The germline V and J ends were trimmed by 4 bases and 3 bases, with 9 bases remaining between them. The germline gives CDR1 SGHTA, CDR2 FQGNSA.

V and J are TRBV27 and TRBJ2-1; tentative D call: TRBD2 (5 bases). The V gene lost 0 bases and the J gene lost 10 bases, with 16 bases spanning the gap. This CDR3 has 15 residues. Germline V gene sequence: CDR1 MNHEY, CDR2 SMNVEV (reference sequence). The CDR3 coding sequence is TGTGCCAGCAGTTTATCAGGGCCCCTCGGAGGAGAGCAGTTCTTC. It specifies CASSLSGPLGGEQFF.

V is TRBV6-1 and J is TRBJ2-5; a weak D match, TRBD1 (6 bases). CDR1 is MNHNS and CDR2 is SASEGT in the germline V gene. The length of the CDR3 is 14 residues. Trimming stripped 6 bases from V and 5 bases from J, with 16 bases between. This chain's CDR3 is CASRRQATEETQYF. The DNA of the CDR3 is TGTGCCAGCAGGCGACAGGCCACCGAGGAGACCCAGTACTTC.

The rearrangement uses TRBV6-5 and TRBJ2-7; no firm D call. This CDR3 is 15 amino acids long. Germline V gives CDR1 MNHEY, CDR2 SVGAGI. Deletions cut 6 bases from V and 0 bases from J, with 15 bases between. The CDR3 nucleotides read TGTGCCAGCAGGGCCCAAGGAAAACACTCCTACGAGCAGTACTTC. Residues: CASRAQGKHSYEQYF.

V gene TRBV5-6 combines with J gene TRBJ2-3; the D gene is possibly TRBD1 (5 bases). The CDR3 length is 14 residues. Trimming removed 10 bases from V and 2 bases from J, with 17 bases in between. The germline V gene encodes CDR1 SGHDT and CDR2 YYEEEE. This CDR3 is CAGSPAGNTDTQYF. Here the CDR3 DNA reads TGTGCCGGGTCCCCCGCAGGGAACACAGATACGCAGTATTTT.

V usage is TRBV19 and J usage is TRBJ1-5; 10 bases are a match to TRBD1. This CDR3 has 15 residues. The V gene's germline CDR1 is LNHDA and CDR2 SQIVND (reference sequence). V shed 3 bases and J 2 bases; nucleotides not matched to a gene: 1. The CDR3 DNA reads as TGTGCCAGTAGTATGACAGGGGGCGGCAATCAGCCCCAGCATTTT. This codes for CASSMTGGGNQPQHF.

The chain carries TRBV2 and TRBJ2-7; possibly TRBD1 for D (6 bases). The CDR3 runs 12 residues. V shed 7 bases and J shed 1 base, with 8 bases lying between them. Germline CDR1 is SNHLY and CDR2 is FYNNEI. CDR3 in DNA: TGTGCCAGCATGCAGGGGTCCTACGAGCAGTACTTC. This translates into CASMQGSYEQYF.

This sequence joins TRBV11-2 and TRBJ1-5; possible D gene TRBD1, 5 bases. Germline assignment: CDR1 SGHAT and CDR2 FQNNGV. The CDR3 runs to 12 residues. V was shortened by 5 bases and J by 7 bases, with 9 bases between the two germline ends. This CDR3 reads CASSRGGQPQHF. Written as DNA, the CDR3 is TGTGCCAGCAGCCGCGGGGGACAGCCCCAGCATTTT.

V gene TRBV5-4 combines with J gene TRBJ1-5; no definite D call. CDR1 is SGHNT and CDR2 is YYREEE in the germline V gene (reference sequence). The CDR3 sequence is 12 residues long. Trimming left V 0 bases short and J 7 bases short, with 5 bases between. The CDR3 sequence: CASSLGDQPQHF. In DNA form, the CDR3 reads TGTGCCAGCAGCTTGGGAGACCAGCCCCAGCATTTT.

The genes are TRBV4-1 and TRBJ1-5; D perhaps matches TRBD1 (5 bases). V lost 2 bases and J lost 2, with 13 bases in between. The CDR3 length is 16 residues. Germline V gene data show CDR1 as MGHRA and CDR2 as YSYEKL. DNA of the CDR3: TGCGCCAGCAGCCAACACGGTACAGGTGGCAATCAGCCCCAGCATTTT. It encodes CASSQHGTGGNQPQHF.

This chain links TRBV7-7 with TRBJ1-6; no definite D call. The CDR3 runs to 13 residues. V lost 3 bases and J lost 7, with 7 bases in between. The germline CDR1 and CDR2 sequences are SSHAT and FNYEAQ (reference sequence). CDR3 in amino acids: CASSLDLNSPLHF. The CDR3, as DNA: TGTGCCAGCAGCTTGGATTTGAATTCACCCCTCCACTTT.

The chain links TRBV18 to TRBJ1-1; 9 nucleotides line up with TRBD1. CDR3 length equals 14 residues. J lost 8 bases, V lost 8 bases, and 12 bases had no gene match. Germline lookup yields CDR1 KGHSH and CDR2 LQKENI. This CDR3 reads CASATGGEGKEAFF. In DNA, the CDR3 is TGTGCCAGCGCCACAGGGGGCGAAGGCAAGGAAGCTTTCTTT. Full variable domain (rest looked up from reference TRBV18 and TRBJ1-1): NAGVMQNPRHLVRRRGQEARLRCSPMKGHSHVYWYRQLPEEGLKFMVYLQKENIIDESGMPKERFSAEFPKEGPSILRIQQVVRGDSAAYFCASATGGEGKEAFFGQGTRLTVV.

A single count supports this clone. The chain couples TRBV5-6 to TRBJ1-6; TRBD1 might be the D (5 bases). V lost 0 bases and J 5 bases, leaving 21 bases between the germline ends. The CDR3 loop spans 19 amino acids. Germline V lookup: CDR1 SGHDT, CDR2 YYEEEE. DNA for the CDR3: TGTGCCAGCAGCTTGGGCGGGGAGTGGGGCCCAAAACATAATTCACCCCTCCACTTT. Translating it yields CASSLGGEWGPKHNSPLHF.

The chain is built from TRBV6-5 and TRBJ1-2; TRBD1 might be the D (5 bases). The CDR3 runs to 12 residues. The V end was cut by 4 bases, the J end by 5 bases, with 8 bases between. Germline values: CDR1 MNHEY, CDR2 SVGAGI. The CDR3 protein is CASSLGTYGYTF. The CDR3 bases are TGTGCCAGCAGTTTAGGGACTTATGGCTACACCTTC.

The V and J genes are TRBV9 and TRBJ1-2, with a tentative D call TRBD1 (6 bases). From germline, CDR1 is SGDLS and CDR2 YYNGEE. Trimming stripped 0 bases from V and 7 bases from J, with 10 bases between. The CDR3 contains 13 residues. The CDR3 DNA reads as TGTGCCAGCAGCGTAGGAGCAGGGGTTGGCTACACCTTC. Its protein product is CASSVGAGVGYTF.

This clone has only one observation. This sequence joins TRBV19 and TRBJ1-1; 8 bases match TRBD1. This CDR3 comprises 14 residues. Germline CDR1 is LNHDA and CDR2 is SQIVND (reference sequence). The V and J ends lost 5 bases and 5 bases, in that order; junction bases with no gene match: 7. The CDR3 DNA sequence: TGTGCCAGTAGTCTTAGACAGGGGAGAACTGAAGCTTTCTTT. This gives the protein CASSLRQGRTEAFF.

This clone appeared a single time. The chain carries TRBV5-1 and TRBJ1-1; possibly TRBD1 for D (5 bases). The CDR3 has 14 amino acids. With 4 bases removed from V and 1 base from J, the gap between germline ends came to 11 bases. The V gene's germline CDR1 is SGHRS and CDR2 YFSETQ. CDR3 amino acids: CASSRLTGNTEAFF. The CDR3 DNA follows: TGCGCCAGCAGCCGTCTCACAGGGAACACTGAAGCTTTCTTT.